The rows below give T cell receptor beta chains drawn from one sample of a study of spatial heterogeneity in lung cancer. TCRdb passed the 5' RACE reads through MiXCR, listing each CDR3 protein once. The repertoire includes tens of thousands of distinct CDR3 sequences, roughly 12% of them detected once, and roughly two fifths sits in the top ten. The sequencing here drew on PBMCs, taken at surgery. The receptor set was obtained from a male donor with early-stage non-small cell lung cancer. CDR3s include the opening cysteine and the closing phenylalanine or tryptophan. D genes are given only for firm matches. Expanded clones are given a class, and other clones once, few, many or no size at all.

CDR3 DNA: TGTGCCAGCAGGATCGGGACAGGGGCCCACGAGCAGTACTTC
CDR3 protein: CASRIGTGAHEQYF
V gene: TRBV27
J gene: TRBJ2-7
clone size: many
D gene: TRBD1

CDR3 DNA: TGTGCCAGCAGCCCTAGGAATCAGCCCCAGCATTTT
CDR3 protein: CASSPRNQPQHF
V gene: TRBV6-2/TRBV6-3
J gene: TRBJ1-5
clone size: few
D gene: NA

CDR3 DNA: TGTGCCAGCAGCTTACGTACTAGCTCCTACAATGAGCAGTTCTTC
CDR3 protein: CASSLRTSSYNEQFF
V gene: TRBV13
J gene: TRBJ2-1
clone size: NA
D gene: NA

CDR3 DNA: TGCGCCAGCAGCTCTGAGGGTCCAACTGGGGCCAACGTCCTGACTTTC
CDR3 protein: CASSSEGPTGANVLTF
V gene: TRBV5-1
J gene: TRBJ2-6
clone size: few
D gene: NA

CDR3 DNA: TGCAGCGTCTCGGAAGGGGGAAGCAATCAGCCCCAGCATTTT
CDR3 protein: CSVSEGGSNQPQHF
V gene: TRBV29-1
J gene: TRBJ1-5
clone size: NA
D gene: NA

CDR3 DNA: TGCAGTGCTAGAGAGCCGACAGGGTCCTACGAGCAGTACTTC
CDR3 protein: CSAREPTGSYEQYF
V gene: TRBV20-1
J gene: TRBJ2-7
clone size: NA
D gene: TRBD1

CDR3 DNA: TGTGCCAGCACCAATACAGGGGAGGCAACAGATACGCAGTATTTT
CDR3 protein: CASTNTGEATDTQYF
V gene: TRBV28
J gene: TRBJ2-3
clone size: NA
D gene: NA

CDR3 DNA: TGCAGCGCGGACAGTAATGAAAAACTGTTTTTT
CDR3 protein: CSADSNEKLFF
V gene: TRBV29-1
J gene: TRBJ1-4
clone size: few
D gene: NA

CDR3 DNA: TGTGCCAGCATTGGGCTGGGGTATGGTGAAGCTTTCTTT
CDR3 protein: CASIGLGYGEAFF
V gene: TRBV6-2/TRBV6-3
J gene: TRBJ1-1
clone size: few
D gene: NA

CDR3 DNA: TGTGCCAGCAGCTTAGAGCAGGGGATTCAGCCCCAGCATTTT
CDR3 protein: CASSLEQGIQPQHF
V gene: TRBV7-2
J gene: TRBJ1-5
clone size: NA
D gene: NA

CDR3 DNA: TGCAGTTGCGCAGGGACTAGCAGAGCCAATGAGCAGTTCTTC
CDR3 protein: CSCAGTSRANEQFF
V gene: TRBV20-1
J gene: TRBJ2-1
clone size: few
D gene: TRBD2

CDR3 DNA: TGTGCCAGCAGTGATGTCGCAGATAACACCGGGGAGCTGTTTTTT
CDR3 protein: CASSDVADNTGELFF
V gene: TRBV25-1
J gene: TRBJ2-2
clone size: NA
D gene: NA

CDR3 DNA: TGTGCCAGCAGCCCAGGGGCTGAAAAACTGTTTTTT
CDR3 protein: CASSPGAEKLFF
V gene: TRBV7-6
J gene: TRBJ1-4
clone size: NA
D gene: NA

CDR3 DNA: TGCAGTGCTAGCGAAACAGAGGGCAACTATGGCTACACCTTC
CDR3 protein: CSASETEGNYGYTF
V gene: TRBV20-1
J gene: TRBJ1-2
clone size: few
D gene: NA

CDR3 DNA: TGTGCCAGCAGCGTAGGGGAAACTAATTCACCCCTCCACTTT
CDR3 protein: CASSVGETNSPLHF
V gene: TRBV9
J gene: TRBJ1-6
clone size: many
D gene: NA

CDR3 DNA: TGTGCCAGCAGCGGGACCCGGGGGCACTCAGATACGCAGTATTTT
CDR3 protein: CASSGTRGHSDTQYF
V gene: TRBV5-6
J gene: TRBJ2-3
clone size: NA
D gene: NA

CDR3 DNA: TGTGCCAGCAGTGTCATGATAGACTATGGCTACACCTTC
CDR3 protein: CASSVMIDYGYTF
V gene: TRBV2
J gene: TRBJ1-2
clone size: few
D gene: NA